The 19 T cell receptor beta chains below come from one sample, sequenced in a study of blood T cells in healthy people across ages. For the second PCR, which ran for about 6 to 11 cycles, a sample-barcoded 5' primer and a J-beta primer mix were used. TCRdb recomputed calls from the 5' RACE reads with MiXCR, one row per CDR3 protein. The sample has 800,000 to 1,300,000 distinct CDR3 sequences, around 27% seen once. These data were also reused for a study on T cells of mothers and their children.

The sequencing input was blood. The receptor set was obtained from a girl aged 2 to 9 in good health.

The V gene is TRBV7-2, the J gene TRBJ1-1; D gene ambiguous. Deletions cut 5 bases from V and 1 base from J, with 8 bases between. Germline CDR1 reads SGHTA; CDR2 reads FQGNSA. The CDR3 loop spans 13 amino acids. This CDR3 reads CASSTRRNTEAFF. The CDR3 DNA is TGTGCCAGCAGCACCCGACGGAACACTGAAGCTTTCTTT. Looking up the rest from reference TRBV7-2 and TRBJ1-1 gives the full variable domain: GAGVSQSPSNKVTEKGKDVELRCDPISGHTALYWYRQSLGQGLEFLIYFQGNSAPDKSGLPSDRFSAERTGGSVSTLTIQRTQQEDSAVYLCASSTRRNTEAFFGQGTRLTVV.

This clonotype was detected only once. This chain links TRBV5-1 with TRBJ2-1, with TRBD1 identical over 9 bases. There are 15 residues in the CDR3. Germline CDR1 is SGHRS and CDR2 is YFSETQ. V lost 1 base, J lost 7 bases, and 6 bases stayed unmatched. The DNA of the CDR3 is TGCGCCAGCAGCTTGAGCGGACAGGGGATAAATGAGCAGTTCTTC. Its protein is CASSLSGQGINEQFF.

The CDR3 region is CSAARWTEAFF. CDR3 nucleotides: TGCAGTGCTGCACGGTGGACTGAAGCTTTCTTT. This chain connects TRBV20-1 to TRBJ1-1; D uncertain. The germline V gene has CDR1 DFQATT and CDR2 SNEGSKA (reference sequence). V lost 5 bases, J lost 5 bases, and 9 bases lay in between. The CDR3 has 11 amino acids.

The chain combines TRBV7-2 with TRBJ2-2, with D possibly TRBD1 on 5 matching bases. There are 12 residues in the CDR3. Deletions cut 8 bases from V and 4 bases from J, with 8 bases between. Germline V gene sequence: CDR1 SGHTA, CDR2 FQGNSA. CDR3 loop: CASGQITGELFF. The CDR3 nucleotides are TGTGCCAGCGGACAAATCACCGGGGAGCTGTTTTTT. The entire variable domain, with the rest obtained from reference TRBV7-2 and TRBJ2-2, is as follows: GAGVSQSPSNKVTEKGKDVELRCDPISGHTALYWYRQSLGQGLEFLIYFQGNSAPDKSGLPSDRFSAERTGGSVSTLTIQRTQQEDSAVYLCASGQITGELFFGEGSRLTVL.

The V call is TRBV7-2, the J call TRBJ1-6; unclear D gene. Germline values: CDR1 SGHTA, CDR2 FQGNSA. V was clipped by 1 base and J by 0 bases, with 7 bases between them. The CDR3 length is 16 residues. This CDR3 is CASSLDASSYNSPLHF. The CDR3 nucleotides are TGTGCCAGCAGCTTAGACGCGAGCTCCTATAATTCACCCCTCCACTTT.

The V call is TRBV14, the J call TRBJ2-1; 8 nucleotides align to TRBD1. Trimming took 2 bases from V and 7 from J; bases not matched to a gene: 13. CDR1 SGHDN and CDR2 FVKESK come from the germline V gene. The CDR3 is 17 residues long. CDR3 in amino acids: CASSQHPRVRGRNEQFF. The CDR3 bases are TGTGCCAGCAGCCAACACCCTAGAGTCAGGGGGCGAAATGAGCAGTTCTTC. The whole variable domain, filled in from reference TRBV14 and TRBJ2-1, reads EAGVTQFPSHSVIEKGQTVTLRCDPISGHDNLYWYRRVMGKEIKFLLHFVKESKQDESGMPNNRFLAERTGGTYSTLKVQPAELEDSGVYFCASSQHPRVRGRNEQFFGPGTRLTVL.

This chain connects TRBV19 to TRBJ1-5, with TRBD1 matching over 8 bases. CDR1 and CDR2 from the germline V gene are LNHDA and SQIVND (reference sequence). The ends lost 4 bases at V and 6 bases at J; junction bases unmatched: 5. The CDR3 covers 14 residues. In nucleotides, the CDR3 is TGTGCCAGTAGTACCCCAGGGGGCACTCAGCCCCAGCATTTT. Residues: CASSTPGGTQPQHF.

In its sample, this clonotype was seen a few times. This chain links TRBV12-3 or TRBV12-4 with TRBJ2-5; 7 nucleotides agree with TRBD2. The CDR3 runs 15 residues. The V and J ends lost 6 bases and 2 bases, in that order; junction bases with no gene match: 9. CDR3 protein: CASRGRREIQETQYF. CDR3 nucleotide sequence: TGTGCCAGCAGGGGGAGGCGGGAGATACAAGAGACCCAGTACTTC.

At least ten counts were recorded for this clonotype. The chain employs TRBV20-1 and TRBJ2-1, with 8 bases that match TRBD1. The CDR3 has 14 amino acids. The V and J ends lost 0 bases and 3 bases, in that order; junction bases with no gene match: 1. Germline loops: CDR1 DFQATT, CDR2 SNEGSKA (reference sequence). As DNA, the CDR3 is TGCAGTGCTAGAGACAGGGGGCTCTACAATGAGCAGTTCTTC. Translating gives CSARDRGLYNEQFF.

Comments on this clonotype: This likely comes from a read error, as the CDR3 has no conserved phenylalanine or tryptophan at its end. This chain uses TRBV29-1 with TRBJ2-3, with 7 bases matching TRBD1. Unmatched junction bases numbered 4, after V lost 1 base and J lost 3 bases. Germline V gene data show CDR1 as SQVTM and CDR2 as ANQGSEA. CDR3 length: 14 residues. This CDR3 reads CSVEVEDRTDTQYC. CDR3 DNA: TGCAGCGTTGAAGTGGAGGACAGGACAGATACGCAGTATTGT.

This clonotype was recorded a few times. This rearrangement joins TRBV7-2 to TRBJ2-5; D possibly uses TRBD1 or TRBD2 (7 bases each). This CDR3 has 16 amino acids. CDR1 is SGHTA and CDR2 is FQGNSA in the germline V gene. The V end lost 3 bases, the J end lost 8 bases, and 22 bases lay between the germline ends. The chain's CDR3 is CASSLTGREVDKTQYF. CDR3 bases: TGTGCCAGCAGCTTGACAGGGAGGGAGGTGGATAAAACCCAGTACTTC.

The chain joins TRBV11-1 to TRBJ2-1, with 12 bases identical to TRBD1. In germline, CDR1 is SGHAT, CDR2 FQDESV (reference sequence). The CDR3 runs to 15 residues. Germline trimming cut 5 bases from V and 6 bases from J; bases unmatched to any gene: 5. CDR3 in amino acids: CASSPTGQGANEQFF. CDR3 DNA sequence: TGTGCCAGCAGCCCCACGGGACAGGGGGCCAATGAGCAGTTCTTC. The full variable domain, rest sourced from reference TRBV11-1 and TRBJ2-1, is EAEVAQSPRYKITEKSQAVAFWCDPISGHATLYWYRQILGQGPELLVQFQDESVVDDSQLPKDRFSAERLKGVDSTLKIQPAELGDSAMYLCASSPTGQGANEQFFGPGTRLTVL.

This chain joins TRBV4-2 and TRBJ2-5; TRBD1 aligns across 7 bases. The DNA end favors TRBJ2-7, so the J call may be wrong. This CDR3 is built from 15 residues. Germline loops: CDR1 LGHNA, CDR2 YNFKEQ. In DNA form, the CDR3 reads TGTGCCAGCAGCCTGTTCCCGGGACAGTCCTACGAGCAGTACTTC. This gives the protein CASSLFPGQSYEQYF.

The chain combines TRBV7-2 with TRBJ2-3; D may be TRBD1 (5 bases). Germline CDR1 reads SGHTA; CDR2 reads FQGNSA. V shed 0 bases and J shed 4 bases, with 8 bases lying between them. CDR3 length equals 14 residues. CDR3: CASSLAQGPDTQYF. The CDR3, as DNA: TGTGCCAGCAGCTTAGCTCAGGGTCCAGATACGCAGTATTTT.

In its sample, this clonotype was seen a few times. The rearrangement joins TRBV12-3 or TRBV12-4 to TRBJ2-5; D may correspond to TRBD1 or TRBD2 (5 bases each). V gave up 6 bases and J gave up 1 base, with 12 bases separating them. The CDR3 consists of 14 residues. The CDR3 nucleotides are TGTGCCAGCAGCCTAAAGAGGGGCCAAGAGACCCAGTACTTC. Its translation is CASSLKRGQETQYF.

The gene calls are TRBV5-1 and TRBJ1-1, with D perhaps TRBD1 (5 bases). The ends were cut back, 7 bases at V and 5 bases at J, with 21 bases in the middle. The CDR3 contains 15 residues. In germline, CDR1 is SGHRS, CDR2 YFSETQ. The CDR3 DNA is TGCGCCAGCGAGCTTGGCATAGGCCGGGGGACTGAAGCTTTCTTT. This sequence encodes CASELGIGRGTEAFF.

This clonotype has more than one count but fewer than ten. The J gene is TRBJ2-1, the V gene TRBV6-2 or TRBV6-3; TRBD2 matches 9 bases. CDR1 and CDR2 (germline): MNHEY, SVGEGT. Trimming at V came to 4 bases and at J to 9 bases, leaving 7 bases not matched to a gene. The CDR3 is 14 residues long. The CDR3 bases are TGTGCCAGCAGTTGGTACCTGACTAGCGGTGAGCAGTTCTTC. Translation gives CASSWYLTSGEQFF.

The J gene is TRBJ2-7, the V gene TRBV28; a weak D match, TRBD2 (6 bases). V gave up 6 bases and J gave up 2 bases, with 17 bases separating them. The CDR3 consists of 15 residues. CDR1 and CDR2 (germline): MDHEN, SYDVKM. The CDR3 region is CASSQARGRTYEQYF. The CDR3 nucleotides are TGTGCCAGCAGCCAAGCTCGGGGGAGGACCTACGAGCAGTACTTC.

This clonotype was detected a few times. The rearrangement joins TRBV29-1 to TRBJ2-7, with 8 bases matching TRBD1. CDR1 and CDR2 from the germline V gene are SQVTM and ANQGSEA. Trimming removed 7 bases from V and 5 bases from J; junction bases left unmatched: 16. There are 15 residues in the CDR3. The CDR3 loop is CSAHPPGQEGNEQYF. CDR3 nucleotide sequence: TGCAGCGCCCACCCACCGGGACAGGAGGGAAACGAGCAGTACTTC.